This TCR beta chain was sequenced for a study of cytomegalovirus exposure and HLA in healthy donors. The study's findings and limits: Subsequent analysis found a tendency for first-cohort TCR clusters to co-occur within the 90 to 150 validation repertoires. The study recorded 150 to 200 TCR beta chains that were cytomegalovirus-associated. Confirmation in vitro established that a few CMV-associated chains were specific for CMV antigens.

Regarding this clone: Its antigen is undetermined.

Separate from the roughly 700-subject first cohort, the 120-subject validation cohort was the one that the donors belonged to. Repertoires were generated with immunoSEQ multiplex PCR, while TCRdb's copy carries only in-frame clones and drops some. The data show 150,000 to 200,000 clones, roughly 80% seen once. Germline values: CDR1 SGHRS, CDR2 YFSETQ. This CDR3 is 17 amino acids long. Germline trimming cut 5 bases from V and 3 bases from J; bases unmatched to any gene: 13. The chain links TRBV5-1 to TRBJ1-1; 10 bases line up with TRBD1. The source material was PBMCs. The source of this sequence is a young man in good health and CMV-seropositive. The CDR3 here is CASRPGTGAMVYTEAFF. The CDR3 nucleotides read TGCGCCAGCAGACCCGGGACAGGGGCGATGGTTTACACTGAAGCTTTCTTT.